This TCR beta chain was recovered during a study of blood T cell repertoires in COVID-19. The germline gives CDR1 SGHNT, CDR2 YYREEE (reference sequence). This CDR3 spans 17 amino acids. The V and J ends lost 0 bases and 6 bases respectively, with 19 bases between them. This clone was counted between two and nine times. Authors' methods: Amplifying reference gene primers gave estimates of nucleated cell counts. The assay was immunoSEQ multiplex PCR, and TCRdb's table has in-frame clones only and misses some. That table gives V, J and clone size, and the DNA gave D and trimming. The top ten hold about 4.1% of the sample, which has 40,000 to 60,000 clones, approximately 84% seen once.

V usage is TRBV5-4 and J usage is TRBJ1-3, with a possible D match to TRBD1 (6 bases). The sample was peripheral blood. This receptor was identified in a man aged 50 to 60 with active COVID-19. The CDR3 sequence is CASSLAGSAGAVNTIYF. The CDR3 bases are TGTGCCAGCAGCTTGGCCGGGTCAGCAGGGGCGGTAAACACCATATATTTT.